This T cell receptor beta chain was identified in a study of T cell responses to AZD1222 COVID-19 vaccine. J was trimmed by 2 bases and V by 7 bases; bases with no gene match: 19. The CDR3 runs 18 residues. CDR1 and CDR2 (germline): MNHEY, SMNVEV (reference sequence). Study-level points and caveats: Repertoires in all cases were sampled only once the peak T cell response had passed. Donors were chiefly white British, with a greater number of females, and clonal diversity was perhaps underestimated. Seropositive status at baseline applied to only six AZD1222 recipients.

With regard to this clone: What it binds is unknown.

Generated by immunoSEQ multiplex PCR, the TCRdb table keeps only in-frame clones and is missing some. The repertoire holds 95,000 to 100,000 clones, with almost 90% as singletons. The sequenced sample was peripheral blood, obtained 28 days after the second AZD1222 dose. The source of this sequence is an adult who received the AZD1222 COVID-19 vaccine. This chain connects TRBV27 to TRBJ1-1; 7 bases fit TRBD1. The CDR3 sequence: CASTIPTRVQGTNTEAFF. CDR3 in DNA: TGTGCCAGCACCATTCCGACCCGAGTACAGGGGACTAACACTGAAGCTTTCTTT.